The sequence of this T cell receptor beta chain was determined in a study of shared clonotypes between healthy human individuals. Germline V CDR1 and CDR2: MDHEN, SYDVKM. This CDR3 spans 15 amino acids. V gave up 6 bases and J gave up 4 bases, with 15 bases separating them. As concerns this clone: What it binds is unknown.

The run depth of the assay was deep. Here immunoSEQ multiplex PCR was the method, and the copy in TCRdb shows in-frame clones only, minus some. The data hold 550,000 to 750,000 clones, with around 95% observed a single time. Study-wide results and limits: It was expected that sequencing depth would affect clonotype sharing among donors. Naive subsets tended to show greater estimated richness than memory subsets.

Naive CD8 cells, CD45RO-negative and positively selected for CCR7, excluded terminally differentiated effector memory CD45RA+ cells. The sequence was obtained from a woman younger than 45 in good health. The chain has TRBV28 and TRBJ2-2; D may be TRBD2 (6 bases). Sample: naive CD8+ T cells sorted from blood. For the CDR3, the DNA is TGTGCCAGCAGAATAACTAGCTCCAGCACCGGGGAGCTGTTTTTT. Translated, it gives CASRITSSSTGELFF.